This T cell receptor (beta chain) was captured by sequencing in a study of graft-versus-host responses after intestinal transplantation. Across the study: Anti-thymocyte globulin was used for induction in all recipients, who then took tacrolimus and steroids for 3 to 4 years.

About this clone: Its antigen is currently unknown.

This CDR3 has 14 amino acids. The germline gives CDR1 ENHRY, CDR2 SYGVKD. Trimming at V came to 10 bases and at J to 2 bases, leaving 9 bases not matched to a gene. Repertoires were generated with immunoSEQ multiplex PCR, while TCRdb's copy carries only in-frame clones and drops some. The sample includes some 90,000 clones, less than 95% of them seen just once. The chain employs TRBV10-3 and TRBJ2-7; 9 bases fit TRBD1. Sequenced material: unstimulated CD8+ T cells sorted from spleen or lymph node cells, taken before transplant. This TCR came from a human donor who was the organ donor for an intestinal transplant. CDR3 nucleotide sequence: TGTGCCACGGGACAGGGTGGGGGCACCTACGAGCAGTACTTC. This translates into CATGQGGGTYEQYF.